Listed below are T cell receptor beta chains from one sample, sequenced in a study of tumor-infiltrating lymphocytes in primary liver carcinoma. TCRdb reprocessed the multiplex PCR reads with MiXCR, giving one entry per CDR3 protein. The sample lists about 310,000 distinct CDR3 sequences; 45% to 70% were seen once. What was sequenced was peripheral blood. The receptors originated from a woman younger than 45 with primary liver carcinoma and hepatitis B virus infection. The CDR3 runs from the conserved cysteine through the conserved F or W. A D gene is named only where the DNA matches it firmly. Clone size is given for some rows only: seen once, a few or many times, or a class if the clone is expanded.

v_call	j_call	d_call	clone_size	cdr3_aa	cdr3_nt
TRBV29-1	TRBJ1-1	.	once	CSVGQVNTGAFF	TGCAGCGTAGGACAAGTGAACACTGGAGCTTTCTTT
TRBV6-2/TRBV6-3	TRBJ1-1	.	.	CASSYSRLRGAEAFF	TGTGCCAGCAGTTACTCGAGACTCCGGGGGGCTGAAGCTTTCTTT
TRBV29-1	TRBJ1-5	.	many	CSVAWGPNQPQHF	TGCAGCGTGGCCTGGGGACCAAATCAGCCCCAGCATTTT
TRBV6-1	TRBJ2-1	.	.	CVSSERTASGWVQFF	TGTGTCAGCAGTGAAAGGACGGCCTCTGGATGGGTGCAGTTCTTC
TRBV30	TRBJ2-7	TRBD1	few	CAWRKQGVYYEQYF	TGTGCCTGGAGGAAACAGGGGGTTTACTACGAGCAGTACTTC
TRBV14	TRBJ2-7	.	.	CASSQVSGSYEQYF	TGTGCCAGCAGCCAAGTGAGCGGCTCCTACGAGCAGTACTTC
TRBV12-3/TRBV12-4	TRBJ1-4	TRBD1	many	CASSPRTGFNEKLFF	TGTGCCAGCAGTCCTAGGACAGGGTTTAATGAAAAACTGTTTTTT
TRBV29-1	TRBJ2-7	TRBD2	many	CSVGGLAEAYEQYF	TGCAGCGTGGGGGGACTAGCGGAAGCCTACGAGCAGTACTTC
TRBV7-8	TRBJ2-7	.	few	CASSPWITTYEQYF	TGTGCCAGCAGCCCTTGGATAACAACCTACGAGCAGTACTTC
TRBV11-2	TRBJ2-3	.	once	CAGGLSYQQDTQYF	TGTGCCGGCGGCCTCTCGTACCAGCAAGATACGCAGTATTTT
TRBV12-3/TRBV12-4	TRBJ2-2	.	.	CASTLERANTGELFF	TGTGCAAGCACCCTCGAGAGGGCGAACACCGGGGAGCTGTTTTTT
TRBV7-9	TRBJ2-1	.	.	CASSPSRNEQFF	TGTGCCAGCAGCCCCTCCAGGAATGAGCAGTTCTTC
TRBV7-8	TRBJ2-3	.	.	CASSLGAWGPGDTQYF	TGTGCCAGCAGCTTAGGAGCGTGGGGGCCTGGTGATACGCAGTATTTT
TRBV6-5	TRBJ2-7	TRBD2	many	CASSFTTSGPYEQYF	TGTGCCAGCAGTTTCACCACTAGCGGACCCTACGAGCAGTACTTC
TRBV6-5	TRBJ2-2	.	.	CASSYSGTGRNTGELVF	TGTGCCAGCAGTTACTCCGGGACGGGCCGGAACACCGGGGAGCTGGTTTTT
TRBV4-2	TRBJ1-2	TRBD1	.	CASNQVSGGQNGYTF	TGTGCCAGCAACCAAGTCTCAGGGGGCCAAAATGGCTACACCTTC
TRBV5-4	TRBJ2-3	TRBD2	few	CASSPDGGRPDTQYF	TGTGCCAGCAGCCCTGACGGGGGGAGACCAGATACGCAGTATTTT
TRBV6-2/TRBV6-3	TRBJ2-3	.	many	CASSKGVTQYF	TGTGCCAGCAGTAAAGGAGTTACGCAGTATTTT
TRBV4-1	TRBJ1-4	.	few	CASSRGEQGRAEKLFF	TGCGCCAGCAGCCGGGGGGAGCAGGGTAGGGCGGAAAAACTGTTTTTT
TRBV6-5	TRBJ1-5	.	.	CASSRGSHQPQHF	TGTGCCAGCAGTAGAGGGTCGCATCAGCCCCAGCATTTT
TRBV29-1	TRBJ1-2	.	.	CSVGGGYGYTF	TGCAGCGTTGGCGGGGGCTATGGCTACACCTTC
TRBV6-6	TRBJ2-3	.	.	CASKEAVHTDTQYF	TGTGCCAGCAAAGAAGCGGTTCACACAGATACGCAGTATTTT
TRBV6-6	TRBJ2-4	TRBD1	.	CASIKVGQGEQFYF	TGTGCCAGCATTAAGGTGGGACAGGGGGAACAATTCTACTTC
TRBV30	TRBJ1-1	.	.	CAWSVSSSGTEAFF	TGTGCCTGGAGTGTTTCGTCAAGTGGGACTGAAGCTTTCTTT
TRBV6-2/TRBV6-3	TRBJ2-7	TRBD2	many	CASSYLGGRADEQYF	TGTGCCAGCAGTTACCTTGGCGGGAGGGCCGACGAGCAGTACTTC
TRBV6-5	TRBJ2-1	.	.	CARSSSVSQHNEQFF	TGTGCCAGGAGTTCCTCGGTTAGCCAACACAATGAGCAGTTCTTC
TRBV5-1	TRBJ2-5	.	.	CASSLDLGEETQYF	TGCGCCAGCAGCTTGGACCTAGGTGAAGAGACCCAGTACTTC
TRBV11-2	TRBJ2-4	.	few	CASSLEGNGLAKDIQYF	TGTGCCAGCAGCTTAGAAGGGAATGGCTTGGCCAAAGACATTCAGTACTTC
TRBV24-1	TRBJ2-5	.	.	CATSDSRQNQETQYF	TGTGCCACCAGTGATTCACGACAGAACCAAGAGACCCAGTACTTC
TRBV20-1	TRBJ1-1	.	.	CSASQPDHQTEAFF	TGCAGTGCTAGTCAACCGGACCACCAAACTGAAGCTTTCTTT
TRBV4-3	TRBJ2-1	TRBD2	.	CAGSQDLAEYNGQFF	TGTGCCGGCAGCCAAGATCTAGCGGAATACAATGGGCAGTTCTTC
TRBV11-2	TRBJ2-4	.	.	CASSLRSRSTKNIQYF	TGTGCCAGCAGCTTACGGTCCCGATCGACCAAAAACATTCAGTACTTC
TRBV6-2/TRBV6-3	TRBJ1-1	.	few	CATRFSATEAFF	TGTGCCACCCGATTTTCAGCCACTGAAGCTTTCTTT
TRBV5-1	TRBJ2-1	.	.	CASSLKDFYNEQFF	TGCGCCAGCAGCTTGAAAGACTTCTACAATGAGCAGTTCTTC
TRBV12-3/TRBV12-4	TRBJ1-3	.	few	CASSLFRSLSGNTIYF	TGTGCCAGCAGTTTATTTCGGTCTCTCTCTGGAAACACCATATATTTT
TRBV12-3/TRBV12-4	TRBJ1-2	.	few	CASSLLGAGDYGYTF	TGTGCCAGCAGTTTACTGGGGGCGGGGGACTATGGCTACACCTTC
TRBV12-5	TRBJ1-1	.	.	CASGPPGGAGTEAFF	TGTGCTAGTGGTCCCCCTGGGGGGGCCGGCACTGAAGCTTTCTTT
TRBV6-5	TRBJ2-2	.	few	CASSYSLGAGELFF	TGTGCCAGCAGTTACTCGCTAGGGGCCGGGGAGCTGTTTTTT
TRBV7-8	TRBJ2-7	TRBD1	few	CASSLSVRGTYEQYF	TGTGCCAGCAGCTTATCAGTCAGGGGGACGTACGAGCAGTACTTC
TRBV5-6	TRBJ2-1	.	few	CASSIEGYEQFF	TGTGCCAGCAGCATAGAGGGATATGAGCAGTTCTTC
TRBV14	TRBJ2-7	TRBD1	few	CASSQGTGGYEQYF	TGTGCCAGCAGCCAAGGTACAGGGGGCTACGAGCAGTACTTC
TRBV10-3	TRBJ2-1	TRBD2	many	CAIRLAGEDEQFF	TGTGCCATCAGACTAGCGGGAGAAGATGAGCAGTTCTTC
TRBV7-9	TRBJ1-5	.	.	CASSFEGSNQPQHF	TGTGCCAGCAGCTTTGAGGGTTCCAATCAGCCCCAGCATTTT
TRBV12-3/TRBV12-4	TRBJ2-5	.	.	CASSMTQGGGQETRYF	TGTGCCAGCAGCATGACGCAGGGGGGAGGCCAAGAGACCCGGTACTTC
TRBV11-3	TRBJ2-7	.	.	CTSSLPSSGYEQYF	TGTACCAGCAGCTTACCCTCTTCCGGCTACGAGCAGTACTTC
TRBV6-2/TRBV6-3	TRBJ1-1	.	.	CASSYTATTEAFF	TGTGCCAGCAGTTACACAGCGACCACTGAAGCTTTCTTT
TRBV4-1	TRBJ2-1	.	.	CASSQDGLARGKQFF	TGCGCCAGCAGCCAAGATGGTCTAGCGAGGGGTAAGCAGTTCTTC
TRBV11-2	TRBJ2-1	.	.	CASIPRGVSSYNELFF	TGTGCCAGCATCCCGAGGGGGGTGAGCTCCTACAATGAGCTGTTCTTC
TRBV30	TRBJ2-5	.	few	CASDRQQETQYF	TGTGCCTCCGATCGACAGCAAGAGACCCAGTACTTC
TRBV20-1	TRBJ2-3	.	few	CSANLDTQYF	TGCAGTGCTAACCTAGATACGCAGTATTTT
TRBV4-1	TRBJ2-7	TRBD2	.	CASSRQPSGDYEQYF	TGCGCCAGCAGCCGTCAACCTAGCGGAGACTACGAGCAGTACTTC
TRBV5-4	TRBJ1-2	.	.	CASSLYGVGYGYTF	TGTGCCAGCAGCTTGTATGGGGTTGGCTATGGCTACACCTTC
TRBV6-2/TRBV6-3	TRBJ2-1	.	.	CAYTSRNNEQFF	TGTGCCTACACAAGCAGAAACAATGAGCAGTTCTTC